This T cell receptor beta chain comes out of a study of OX40 agonist ivuxolimab in advanced cancers. This clone appeared a few times. Using immunoSEQ multiplex PCR, the repertoire was profiled, and TCRdb retains in-frame clones only, with some absent. This table holds roughly 17,000 clones, approximately 86% found once. This receptor was identified in an adult with an advanced solid tumor such as melanoma, head and neck, liver or kidney cancer. The sequences come from CD4+ or CD8+ T cells sorted from blood, collected in a trial of the OX40 agonist ivuxolimab.

The CDR3 spells CASSWDRPSYEQYF. CDR3 nucleotides: TGCGCCAGCAGCTGGGACAGGCCTTCCTACGAGCAGTACTTC. This chain links TRBV5-1 with TRBJ2-7, with 8 bases fitting TRBD1. The germline V gene encodes CDR1 SGHRS and CDR2 YFSETQ. Trimming at V came to 3 bases and at J to 1 base, leaving 3 bases not matched to a gene. CDR3 size: 14 residues.